This is a list of T cell receptor beta chains from one sample in a study of T-cell memory formation after mild COVID-19. TCRdb called the 5' RACE reads again in MiXCR, with one record for every CDR3 protein. The table records some 350,000 distinct CDR3 sequences, roughly 15% of them present only once. The sample was PBMCs or a T cell subset sorted from them (not recorded which). Receptors originate from a young man who had mild COVID-19 (a few samples of this study predate the infection). Cell type and time point are not known. Both conserved end residues are part of each CDR3. The D gene is left open where the match is weak. Only some rows state a clone size, as once, few, many or a class for expanded clones.

V	size	J	D	DNA	CDR3
TRBV2	few	TRBJ1-1	.	TGTGCCAGCAGTGAACGGGGGGGCTTTGAAGCTTTCTTT	CASSERGGFEAFF
TRBV7-3	few	TRBJ2-1	TRBD2	TGTGCCAGCAGCCCCGGGCGGGGGGCCGGAAATGAGCAGTTCTTC	CASSPGRGAGNEQFF
TRBV7-2	few	TRBJ1-3	.	TGTGCCAGCAGCTTACGCGGGGGCTCTGGAAACACCATATATTTT	CASSLRGGSGNTIYF
TRBV29-1	.	TRBJ1-1	TRBD1	TGCAGCGCTTCGATCCCACGACAGGGGTACACTGAAGCTTTCTTT	CSASIPRQGYTEAFF
TRBV9	many	TRBJ2-5	.	TGTGCCAGCAGCGTAACCCCGGGACCTCGGGAGACCCAGTACTTC	CASSVTPGPRETQYF
TRBV5-1	.	TRBJ2-2	TRBD2	TGCGCCAGCAGCTCATGGACTAGCTCGAACACCGGGGAGCTGTTTTTT	CASSSWTSSNTGELFF
TRBV20-1	.	TRBJ1-2	.	TGCAGTGCTAGGCAGGGCTTTGGCTACACCTTC	CSARQGFGYTF
TRBV12-3/TRBV12-4	few	TRBJ1-5	.	TGTGCCAGCAGGGGGAACGTCCAGGCCACCCCCCAGCATTTT	CASRGNVQATPQHF
TRBV18	many	TRBJ2-3	.	TGTGCCAGCTCTCCGCCAGGGGCAGATACGCAGTATTTT	CASSPPGADTQYF
TRBV28	few	TRBJ1-1	.	TGTGCCAGCAGTTTCCCCCAAACAGGCATAGCTTTCTTT	CASSFPQTGIAFF
TRBV2	.	TRBJ1-1	.	TGTGCCAGCAGTGACGTTGGAAGGCAAGCTTTCTTT	CASSDVGRQAFF
TRBV11-1	few	TRBJ1-2	TRBD1	TGTGCCAGCAGCTTAAGTTCGACAGGGGGTAACTATGGCTACACCTTC	CASSLSSTGGNYGYTF
TRBV7-9	many	TRBJ1-6	TRBD1	TGTGCCAGCAGCTACTTGGGACAGGGGAATTCACCCCTCCACTTT	CASSYLGQGNSPLHF
TRBV7-9	once	TRBJ1-2	.	TGTGCCAGCACCCTAGACCCCCGCTACGGCTACACCTTC	CASTLDPRYGYTF
TRBV6-5	.	TRBJ2-5	.	TGTGCCAGCAGTTACGCCAACCAAGAGACCCAGTACTTC	CASSYANQETQYF
TRBV5-5	.	TRBJ2-7	.	TGTGCCAGCATTCTCGGCACAGGTTTTTCCTACGAGCAGTACTTC	CASILGTGFSYEQYF
TRBV27	.	TRBJ1-4	.	TGTGCCAGCAGCTCCCCATTAGAGGCGGAAAAACTGTTTTTT	CASSSPLEAEKLFF
TRBV27	.	TRBJ1-1	.	TGTGCCAGCCACGGGACTCCCGGGGGCACTGAAGCTTTCTTT	CASHGTPGGTEAFF
TRBV6-5	.	TRBJ2-5	.	TGTGCCAGCAGTTATTGGCTAGAAGGAGAGACCCAGTACTTC	CASSYWLEGETQYF
TRBV5-1	once	TRBJ2-2	.	TGCGCCAGCAGCTTGGAAGGGAATCGGAAGCTGTTTTTT	CASSLEGNRKLFF
TRBV7-9	many	TRBJ2-3	.	TGTGCCAGCAGCCTCTTCACAGATACGCAGTATTTT	CASSLFTDTQYF
TRBV11-2	few	TRBJ2-3	TRBD1	TGTGCCAGCAGCTTGGGGACAGCCCCCCAAGCGGATAAGCAGTATTTT	CASSLGTAPQADKQYF
TRBV9	.	TRBJ1-2	.	TGTGCCAGCAGCTACAGGGTGACGGATGGCTACACCTTC	CASSYRVTDGYTF
TRBV5-6	.	TRBJ2-5	TRBD1	TGTGCCAGCAGCAAGGGACAGGGGTTAAGAGAGACCCAGTACTTC	CASSKGQGLRETQYF
TRBV7-6	once	TRBJ1-5	.	TGTGCCAGCAGCTTACAAGCCGGCCAGCCCCAGCATTTT	CASSLQAGQPQHF
TRBV10-3	.	TRBJ1-4	TRBD1	TGTGCCATCAGCGCAGGGACAGGCATTAATGAAAAACTGTTTTTT	CAISAGTGINEKLFF
TRBV18	few	TRBJ2-5	TRBD1	TGTGCCAGCTCTCGGGACAGAACCCAGACAGAGACCCAGTACTTC	CASSRDRTQTETQYF
TRBV4-1	.	TRBJ2-3	.	TGCGCCAGCAGCCCCCTAGGGTTAGCAGCCGATACGCAGTATTTT	CASSPLGLAADTQYF
TRBV14	many	TRBJ2-2	.	TGTGCCAGCAGCCAAGTTACCACGGACACCGGGGAGCTGTTTTTT	CASSQVTTDTGELFF
TRBV2	.	TRBJ2-4	.	TGTGCCAGCAGTGAAGGCAGGGTTGAAAACATTCAGTACTTC	CASSEGRVENIQYF
TRBV5-4	.	TRBJ2-1	TRBD2	TGTGCCAGCAGCTGGGGACTAGCGGGGTGGACGAGTGAGCAGTTCTTC	CASSWGLAGWTSEQFF
TRBV10-3	few	TRBJ2-3	TRBD1	TGTGCCATCAGGAGGACAGGGGGCCACACAGATACGCAGTATTTT	CAIRRTGGHTDTQYF
TRBV6-1	many	TRBJ1-1	TRBD1	TGTGCCAGCAGTGAGAACAGGGGAAGCACTGAAGCTTTCTTT	CASSENRGSTEAFF
TRBV20-1	.	TRBJ2-3	TRBD2	TGCAGTGCTAGAGTGGAGCGGGGGGCAACGAGCACAGATACGCAGTATTTT	CSARVERGATSTDTQYF
TRBV12-3/TRBV12-4	.	TRBJ2-1	TRBD2	TGTGCCAGCAGTAGAGCGGGGAGGGGCAATGAGCAGTTCTTC	CASSRAGRGNEQFF
TRBV6-4	many	TRBJ2-1	.	TGTGCCAGCAGTGACGGCACGGACCCCTACAATGAGCAGTTCTTC	CASSDGTDPYNEQFF
TRBV4-3	.	TRBJ2-1	.	TGCGCCAGCAGCCAAGATCCGGTCAATGAGCAGTTCTTC	CASSQDPVNEQFF
TRBV12-3/TRBV12-4	few	TRBJ1-5	.	TGTGCCAGCAGCCTGGAAGTGGGTCAGCCCCAGCATTTT	CASSLEVGQPQHF
TRBV12-3/TRBV12-4	.	TRBJ2-1	.	TGTGCCAGCAGTTTGTACGGATACAATGAGCAGTTCTTC	CASSLYGYNEQFF
TRBV5-1	few	TRBJ2-3	TRBD1	TGCGCCAGCAGCTTGGACAGGGGGCTAGCAGATACGCAGTATTTT	CASSLDRGLADTQYF
TRBV4-3	few	TRBJ1-3	TRBD1	TGCGCCAGCAGCCAATTGTGGACAGGGGGAGATGGAAACACCATATATTTT	CASSQLWTGGDGNTIYF
TRBV5-1	few	TRBJ2-3	.	TGCGCCAGCAGCTTCTCCCAGGTCCTGATGGATACGCAGTATTTT	CASSFSQVLMDTQYF
TRBV20-1	.	TRBJ1-6	.	TGCAGTGCTGCCGGTGGCCAGGGACATTCACCCCTCCACTTT	CSAAGGQGHSPLHF
TRBV4-1	.	TRBJ2-3	TRBD2	TGCGCCAGCAGCCAAGATCGGCTAGCGGGGGGGCGCACAGATACGCAGTATTTT	CASSQDRLAGGRTDTQYF
TRBV3-1	.	TRBJ2-1	.	TGTGCCAGCAGCCATGAAGAAACAGGGATTAGGAATGAGCAGTTCTTC	CASSHEETGIRNEQFF